These T cell receptor beta chains were read from a single sample in a study of T-cell reconstitution after alpha-beta-depleted transplantation in children. MiXCR was run by TCRdb on the PCR reads, yielding one entry per CDR3 protein. The top ten clones hold about 35% of a sample with fewer than 750,000 distinct CDR3 sequences, over 20% of them seen once. Sequences were derived from PBMCs, sampled before TCRalphabeta/CD19-depleted stem cell transplant. These receptors were taken from a boy under two years old with Wiskott-Aldrich syndrome, due to receive a stem cell transplant. CDR3s include the opening cysteine and the closing phenylalanine or tryptophan. Each record gives: clone size, J gene, V gene, D gene, CDR3 protein, CDR3 DNA. The D gene is left open where the match is weak. Expanded clones get a size class; other rows say once, few or many, or leave the size out.

size: NA; J: TRBJ2-3; V: TRBV1; D: NA; CDR3: CTSSQGGSTDTQYF; DNA: TGCACCAGCAGCCAAGGAGGTAGCACAGATACGCAGTATTTT
size: NA; J: TRBJ1-1; V: TRBV27; D: TRBD1; CDR3: CASSPRDRGKTEAFF; DNA: TGTGCCAGCAGTCCCCGCGACAGGGGAAAGACTGAAGCTTTCTTT
size: few; J: TRBJ2-5; V: TRBV20-1; D: NA; CDR3: CSARIQVETQYF; DNA: TGCAGTGCTAGAATTCAGGTTGAGACCCAGTACTTC
size: NA; J: TRBJ1-2; V: TRBV12-3/TRBV12-4; D: NA; CDR3: CASSFRGGHYGYTF; DNA: TGTGCCAGCAGTTTCCGGGGCGGACACTATGGCTACACCTTC
size: few; J: TRBJ1-1; V: TRBV20-1; D: NA; CDR3: CSAPTGMAEAFF; DNA: TGCAGTGCCCCGACAGGTATGGCTGAAGCTTTCTTT
size: NA; J: TRBJ2-7; V: TRBV20-1; D: TRBD2; CDR3: CSALLSGRAFEQYF; DNA: TGCAGTGCTTTACTCAGCGGGAGGGCCTTCGAGCAGTACTTC
size: NA; J: TRBJ1-2; V: TRBV20-1; D: TRBD1; CDR3: CSAREDRNYGYTF; DNA: TGCAGTGCTAGAGAGGACAGGAACTATGGCTACACCTTC
size: NA; J: TRBJ1-5; V: TRBV7-8; D: NA; CDR3: CASSLEGEQPHHF; DNA: TGTGCCAGCAGCTTAGAGGGGGAACAGCCCCATCATTTT
size: NA; J: TRBJ1-1; V: TRBV7-2; D: NA; CDR3: CASSKLGGMNTEAFF; DNA: TGTGCCAGCAGCAAATTAGGGGGAATGAACACTGAAGCTTTCTTT
size: few; J: TRBJ2-3; V: TRBV4-2; D: TRBD2; CDR3: CASSQRSGLTNDNGQYF; DNA: TGTGCCAGCAGCCAAAGGTCGGGACTAACGAACGACAACGGGCAGTATTTT
size: NA; J: TRBJ2-1; V: TRBV25-1; D: TRBD2; CDR3: CASSHGGEAYNEQFF; DNA: TGTGCCAGCAGCCATGGGGGGGAGGCGTACAATGAGCAGTTCTTC
size: NA; J: TRBJ2-3; V: TRBV20-1; D: TRBD2; CDR3: CSARGWEGPGPTDTQYF; DNA: TGCAGTGCTAGAGGGTGGGAGGGCCCAGGGCCCACAGATACGCAGTATTTT
size: few; J: TRBJ1-2; V: TRBV12-3/TRBV12-4; D: NA; CDR3: CASGDINYGYTF; DNA: TGTGCCAGCGGGGACATTAACTATGGCTACACCTTC
size: few; J: TRBJ1-5; V: TRBV5-6; D: NA; CDR3: CASSFWNSNQPQHF; DNA: TGTGCCAGCAGCTTCTGGAATAGCAATCAGCCCCAGCATTTT
size: few; J: TRBJ2-1; V: TRBV15; D: TRBD2; CDR3: CATSREAGGLYNEQFF; DNA: TGTGCCACCAGCAGAGAAGCGGGAGGGTTGTACAATGAGCAGTTCTTC
size: NA; J: TRBJ2-3; V: TRBV29-1; D: NA; CDR3: CSVVVTGDTQYF; DNA: TGCAGCGTTGTGGTTACGGGAGATACGCAGTATTTT
size: few; J: TRBJ2-1; V: TRBV5-1; D: TRBD2; CDR3: CASSSLAGSRNEQFF; DNA: TGCGCCAGCAGCTCCTTAGCGGGGAGCAGGAATGAGCAGTTCTTC
size: NA; J: TRBJ1-2; V: TRBV20-1; D: NA; CDR3: CSARGVQGDYGYTF; DNA: TGCAGTGCTAGGGGGGTTCAGGGAGACTATGGCTACACCTTC
size: few; J: TRBJ2-6; V: TRBV6-2/TRBV6-3; D: NA; CDR3: CASSPGLLGARDFWANVLTF; DNA: TGTGCCAGCAGCCCTGGGCTGCTCGGGGCCAGAGATTTCTGGGCCAACGTCCTGACTTTC
size: NA; J: TRBJ2-1; V: TRBV7-3; D: TRBD2; CDR3: CASSSYSGRAHEQFF; DNA: TGTGCCAGCAGCTCGTATAGCGGGAGGGCCCATGAGCAGTTCTTC
size: NA; J: TRBJ2-5; V: TRBV5-5; D: NA; CDR3: CASTTRGAETQYF; DNA: TGTGCCAGCACTACTCGGGGCGCAGAGACCCAGTACTTC
size: few; J: TRBJ1-2; V: TRBV9; D: NA; CDR3: CASSVQSSGDYGYTF; DNA: TGTGCCAGCAGCGTTCAGTCTTCAGGGGACTATGGCTACACCTTC
size: NA; J: TRBJ2-1; V: TRBV5-1; D: TRBD2; CDR3: CASSSGLAGGRRNEQFF; DNA: TGCGCCAGCAGCTCCGGACTAGCGGGAGGGCGGCGCAATGAGCAGTTCTTC
size: NA; J: TRBJ1-6; V: TRBV5-1; D: NA; CDR3: CASSLAGDGSPLHF; DNA: TGCGCCAGCAGCTTGGCGGGGGACGGCTCACCCCTCCACTTT
size: NA; J: TRBJ2-7; V: TRBV10-3; D: TRBD2; CDR3: CAISGGLAGFEEYF; DNA: TGTGCCATCTCCGGGGGACTAGCGGGTTTCGAGGAGTACTTC
size: NA; J: TRBJ2-1; V: TRBV5-1; D: TRBD1; CDR3: CASPTRTGGPLQFF; DNA: TGCGCCAGCCCTACTCGAACAGGGGGACCATTGCAGTTCTTC
size: NA; J: TRBJ2-3; V: TRBV3-1; D: TRBD1; CDR3: CASSHWDRASTDTQYF; DNA: TGTGCCAGCAGCCATTGGGACAGGGCTAGCACAGATACGCAGTATTTT